This T cell receptor (beta chain) was found in a study of Tregs in tolerant kidney transplant recipients. Thawed PBMCs were FACS-sorted into unstimulated CD4+CD25+CD127- regulatory T cells, CD4+CD25- non-regulatory cells, CD4 and CD8 cells. The method was immunoSEQ multiplex PCR; TCRdb's version includes in-frame clones alone and lacks a portion of them. Of about 240,000 clones listed, around 82% are singletons. The sequence came from a human donor in good health. The sequenced sample was CD4+ T cells from blood.

CDR3 residues: CASSSGLAGWQETQYF. The DNA for the CDR3 is TGTGCCAGCAGCTCCGGACTAGCGGGGTGGCAAGAGACCCAGTACTTC. The genes are TRBV5-4 and TRBJ2-5; 12 nucleotides align to TRBD2. V lost 3 bases and J lost 2; bases outside the gene matches: 5. Germline lookup yields CDR1 SGHNT and CDR2 YYREEE (reference sequence). CDR3 size: 16 residues.